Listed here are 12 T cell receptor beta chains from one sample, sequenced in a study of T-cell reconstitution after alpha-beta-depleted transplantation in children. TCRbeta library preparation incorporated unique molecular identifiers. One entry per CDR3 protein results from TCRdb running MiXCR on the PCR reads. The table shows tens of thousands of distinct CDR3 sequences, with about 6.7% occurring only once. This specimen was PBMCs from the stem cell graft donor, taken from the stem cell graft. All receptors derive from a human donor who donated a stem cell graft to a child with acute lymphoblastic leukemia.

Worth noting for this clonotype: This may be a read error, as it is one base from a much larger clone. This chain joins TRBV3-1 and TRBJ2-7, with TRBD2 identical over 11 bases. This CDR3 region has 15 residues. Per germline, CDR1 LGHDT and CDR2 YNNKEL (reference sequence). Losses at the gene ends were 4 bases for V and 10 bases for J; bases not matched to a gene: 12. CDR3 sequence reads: CASSLTGLAVSDQYF. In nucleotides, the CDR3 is TGTGCCAGCAGCCTGACGGGACTAGCGGTTTCCGACCAGTACTTC.

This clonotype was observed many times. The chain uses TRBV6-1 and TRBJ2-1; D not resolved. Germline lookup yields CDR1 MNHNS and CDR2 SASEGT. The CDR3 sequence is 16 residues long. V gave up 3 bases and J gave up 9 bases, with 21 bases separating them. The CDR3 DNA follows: TGTGCCAGCAGTGATGTCTCGTTGGGGTGGGTCGGTGAGCAGTTCTTC. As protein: CASSDVSLGWVGEQFF.

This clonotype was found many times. CDR3 protein: CSVGHTFTDTQYF. CDR3 DNA sequence: TGCAGCGTCGGACATACGTTCACAGATACGCAGTATTTT. The chain is built from TRBV29-1 and TRBJ2-3; D is possibly TRBD1 (5 bases). Trimming stripped 6 bases from V and 2 bases from J, with 12 bases between. CDR3 length equals 13 residues. Germline CDR1 and CDR2: SQVTM and ANQGSEA.

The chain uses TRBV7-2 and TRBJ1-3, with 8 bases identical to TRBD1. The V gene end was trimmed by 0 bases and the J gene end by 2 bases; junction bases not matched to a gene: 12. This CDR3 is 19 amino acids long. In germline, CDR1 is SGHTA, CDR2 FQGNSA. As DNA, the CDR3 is TGTGCCAGCAGCTTAGCCGGGACAGGCCTTTCTTCGGCTGGAAACACCATATATTTT. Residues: CASSLAGTGLSSAGNTIYF.

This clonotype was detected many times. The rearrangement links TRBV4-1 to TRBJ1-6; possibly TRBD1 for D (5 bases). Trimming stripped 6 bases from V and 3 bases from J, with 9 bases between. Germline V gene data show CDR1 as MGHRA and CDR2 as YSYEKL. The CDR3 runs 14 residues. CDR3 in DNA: TGCGCCAGCAGTCCGGGACTCTATAATTCACCCCTCCACTTT. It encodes CASSPGLYNSPLHF.

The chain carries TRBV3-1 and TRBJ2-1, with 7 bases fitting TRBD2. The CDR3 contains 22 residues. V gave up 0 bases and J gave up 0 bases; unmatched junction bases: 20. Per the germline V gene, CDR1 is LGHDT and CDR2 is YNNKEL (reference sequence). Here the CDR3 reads CASSQDGPGSGTGLISYNEQFF. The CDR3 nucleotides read TGTGCCAGCAGCCAAGACGGTCCCGGGAGCGGGACCGGCCTTATCTCCTACAATGAGCAGTTCTTC.

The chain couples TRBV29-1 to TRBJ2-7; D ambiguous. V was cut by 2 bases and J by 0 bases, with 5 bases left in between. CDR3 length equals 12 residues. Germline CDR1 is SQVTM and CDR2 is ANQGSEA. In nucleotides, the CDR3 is TGCAGCGTTGAAACCGCCTCCTACGAGCAGTACTTC. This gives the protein CSVETASYEQYF.

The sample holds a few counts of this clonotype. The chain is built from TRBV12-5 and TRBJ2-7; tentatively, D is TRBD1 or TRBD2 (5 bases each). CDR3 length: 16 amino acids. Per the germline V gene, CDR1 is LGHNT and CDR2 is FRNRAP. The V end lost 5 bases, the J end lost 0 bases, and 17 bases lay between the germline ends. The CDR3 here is CASGPLAGTHSYEQYF. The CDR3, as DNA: TGTGCTAGTGGTCCCCTAGCCGGGACCCACTCCTACGAGCAGTACTTC.

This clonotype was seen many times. The CDR3 region has the DNA TGCGCCAGCAGCCACCTACCGCTAGCGGGAGCGACGCACGAGCAGTACTTC. As protein: CASSHLPLAGATHEQYF. The V and J genes are TRBV4-1 and TRBJ2-7; 10 nucleotides line up with TRBD2. The trim removed 3 bases at V and 5 bases at J, leaving 13 bases unmatched. This CDR3 spans 17 amino acids. Per the germline V gene, CDR1 is MGHRA and CDR2 is YSYEKL.

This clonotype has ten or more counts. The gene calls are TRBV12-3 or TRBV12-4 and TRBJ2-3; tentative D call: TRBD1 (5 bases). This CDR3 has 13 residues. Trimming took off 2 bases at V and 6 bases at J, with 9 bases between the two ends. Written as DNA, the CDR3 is TGTGCCAGCAGTTTACAGGGCCGGGATACGCAGTATTTT. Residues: CASSLQGRDTQYF.

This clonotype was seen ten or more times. The CDR3 reads CASTSKVLAGYNEQFF. The CDR3 nucleotides read TGTGCCAGCACCTCAAAGGTCCTAGCGGGGTACAATGAGCAGTTCTTC. This chain joins TRBV12-3 or TRBV12-4 and TRBJ2-1; 9 bases line up with TRBD2. The CDR3 length is 16 residues. V was clipped by 7 bases and J by 4 bases; unmatched bases: 11.

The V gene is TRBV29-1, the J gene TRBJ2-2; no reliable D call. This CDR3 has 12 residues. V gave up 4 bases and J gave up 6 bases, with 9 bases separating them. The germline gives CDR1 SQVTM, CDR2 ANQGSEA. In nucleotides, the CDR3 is TGCAGCGTTGGTCAGTCCGCCGGGGAGCTGTTTTTT. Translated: CSVGQSAGELFF.